The sequence of this T cell receptor beta chain was determined in a study of blood T cells in healthy people across ages (dated by TCRdb to between 2015 and 2016). Describing the broader study: In model experiments, template switching captured roughly one uniquely barcoded TCR beta cDNA molecule for every two T cells. The study measured age-related changes in TCR beta repertoire diversity using deep sequencing normalized with unique cDNA molecular identifiers. Four age groups were formed from the donors: young (average approximately 16 years), middle-aged (approximately 42), aged (roughly 56) and long-lived (roughly 88). Using the same blood draw, the study looked at two additional independent replicas of 1 million unique cDNA reads for two donors, one aged 18 to 30 and the other aged 80 or older.

The donors were some 39 Caucasian individuals from Russia, aged 6 to 90 years, who were systemically healthy. Each donor gave approximately 9.3 milliliters of peripheral blood, collected into EDTA-treated Vacutainer tubes. PBMCs were isolated by Ficoll-Paque density-gradient centrifugation, with at least 6.5 million obtained per sample. Total RNA was extracted from PBMCs with Trizol reagent, with at least 5.5 micrograms obtained per sample. For every donor, an aliquot of PBMCs went through flow cytometry to measure the percentages of naive CD45RAhigh/CD27high T cells. On the study overall, not on this receptor specifically: Because donor CMV infection status was unknown, age-related changes in expanded clonotypes were potentially confounded. There was a strong correlation between observed TCR beta diversity and the percentage of naive T cells measured by flow cytometry. Total diversity estimates from one million sequenced T cells were considered lower bounds and underestimates. Bulk unsorted PBMC profiling prevented conclusive comparison of naive and antigen-experienced compartments. As age increased, observed TCR beta diversity per million T cells dropped in a roughly linear way, and a significant reduction was already evident by age 40. Compared with the aged group, the long-lived group had more naive CD4+ T cells, fewer expanded clones and increased TCR diversity, a pattern suggesting age selection.

As to this clonotype: Its antigen target is currently unknown. Within one base of it there is no much larger clone, and no base qualities were kept.

The CDR3 covers 16 residues, taking in both the cysteine and the phenylalanine. The sequence is cut down to CDR3 DNA, 48 bases in frame from base 1. The germline V gene provides CDR1 LGHNA and CDR2 YSLEER. V trim: 0 bases; J trim: 0 bases; unmatched bases: 4. The library was produced with 5' RACE. TCRdb shows the sequencer as Illumina HiSeq 2500. A second PCR of roughly 6 to 12 cycles was run with a J-beta primer mix and a sample-barcoded 5' primer. Each TCR beta cDNA molecule received a unique molecular identifier from a template-switch 5' adaptor carrying 12 random nucleotides. Each sample yielded at least 2.5 million CDR3-containing paired-end reads. First-strand cDNA synthesis was performed from all RNA using the Mint cDNA synthesis kit, with priming by a TRBC-specific oligonucleotide. After uracil-DNA glycosylase treatment, a first 18-cycle PCR used universal primers M1SS and BC2_uni_R on all cDNA. The authors processed their data as follows. Each sample was normalized by randomly selecting 1 million high-quality reads, each carrying a distinct molecular identifier. Reads sharing molecular identifiers were discarded rather than binned into consensus sequences. CDR3 identification, clonotype clustering and error correction used MiTCR with a Q25 quality threshold and the strictest error-elimination algorithm. Lower-bound total TCR beta diversity was estimated with a nonparametric unseen species model using Euler transformation. The raw public reads went through TCRdb reprocessing: fastp at Q25, MiXCR clone calling, in-frame beta chains kept. Rows with one shared CDR3 protein collapse into an entry with the most common genes and DNA. The V and J calls shown here were made by TCRdb, not taken from the authors' results. The sample includes 600,000 to 1,000,000 distinct CDR3 sequences, with 20% to 30% observed a single time. Roughly 3.5% of the sample is held by the ten biggest clonotypes.

Another study also made use of these data, one on T cells of mothers and their children. The second study, in turn, reports: The donors were nine systemically healthy Caucasian individuals, made up of three mothers and their six children. cDNA synthesis used all of the extracted RNA, with 1.5 ug of RNA in each 15 ul reaction. In the second PCR, the M1S primer introduced both the sample barcodes and 2-4 random nucleotides. Each mother yielded over 8.5 million TCR beta CDR3 reads and each child roughly 3 million reads. In both related and unrelated pairs, thymic selection shapes the output of TCR recombination in a similar way, with inherited differences having only a minor effect. Normalized repertoire overlap in related mother-child pairs was always slightly higher than in unrelated mother-child pairs, but the difference was never significant. Persistent microchimeric T cell clones were not detected, at a sensitivity of about 100 clones per million clonotypes. Deep NGS was used in the study to compare the TCR beta repertoires of mothers and children and to look for features that separate related mother-child pairs from unrelated individuals. On average, the children were roughly 10 +/- 4 years old, while the mothers were about 40 +/- 4 years old. After adapter ligation was performed with NEBNext reagents, the libraries were sequenced on an Illumina HiSeq 2000 with 100+100 nt paired-end reads. To prevent cross-contamination, the mother and child libraries were prepared one month apart and sequenced in separate runs. Each donor had between roughly 450,000 and 2,100,000 distinct TCR beta clonotypes identified. Naive TCR beta clonotypes were estimated from low-frequency clonotypes matched to each donor's FACS-determined naive share, without sorting.

The material sequenced was blood. The sequence is built from TRBV4-3 and TRBJ2-7, with TRBD2 identical over 8 junction bases. The receptor's source is a boy aged 5-17 years in good health. The nucleotide sequence is given as TGCGCCAGCAGCCAAGATCGGGGGGGACCCTCCTACGAGCAGTACTTC. This sequence encodes CASSQDRGGPSYEQYF.